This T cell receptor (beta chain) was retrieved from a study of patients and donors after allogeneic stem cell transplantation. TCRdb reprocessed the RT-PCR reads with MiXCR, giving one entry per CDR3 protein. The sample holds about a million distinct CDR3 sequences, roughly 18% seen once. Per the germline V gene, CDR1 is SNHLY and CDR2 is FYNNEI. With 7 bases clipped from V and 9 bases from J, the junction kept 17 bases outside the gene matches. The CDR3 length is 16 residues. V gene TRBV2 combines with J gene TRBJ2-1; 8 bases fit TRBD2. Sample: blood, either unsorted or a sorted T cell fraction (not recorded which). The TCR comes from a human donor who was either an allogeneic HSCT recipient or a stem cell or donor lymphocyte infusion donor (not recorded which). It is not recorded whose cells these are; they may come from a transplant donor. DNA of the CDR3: TGTGCCAGCAAGACCAGCCTAGCGGGTCCTGAGGGTGAGCAGTTCTTC. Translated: CASKTSLAGPEGEQFF. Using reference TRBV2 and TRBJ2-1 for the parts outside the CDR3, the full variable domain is EPEVTQTPSHQVTQMGQEVILRCVPISNHLYFYWYRQILGQKVEFLVSFYNNEISEKSEIFDDQFSVERPDGSNFTLKIRSTKLEDSAMYFCASKTSLAGPEGEQFFGPGTRLTVL.